The present T cell receptor beta chain was sequenced within a study of vaccination effects on CD4 cells after COVID-19. Study overall: Post-vaccine sampling took place a median of 72 days after the second dose.

The repertoire was sequenced with immunoSEQ multiplex PCR; TCRdb's copy has only in-frame clones and lacks some. The data hold more than 60,000 clones, with around 70% observed a single time. As for this clone: Its matching antigen is unknown.

V was trimmed by 4 bases and J by 4 bases, leaving 12 bases between them. The CDR3 totals 14 residues. CDR1 is SNHLY and CDR2 is FYNNEI in the germline V gene. Scientists isolated CD4+ T cells after a roughly 9-day culture period ended. The participants, recipients of two vaccine doses, got either BNT162b2 or mRNA-1273. Vaccine recipients lacked prior SARS-CoV-2 infection and had negative nucleocapsid antibodies. The sequences come from CD4+ T cells from PBMCs cultured without peptide, collected after COVID-19 vaccination. This chain uses TRBV2 with TRBJ2-3; possible D gene TRBD2, 6 bases. This TCR was sampled from a human donor who received a COVID-19 vaccine. DNA of the CDR3: TGTGCCAGCAGTGTTGGAGGGCCCCCAGATACGCAGTATTTT. It encodes CASSVGGPPDTQYF.